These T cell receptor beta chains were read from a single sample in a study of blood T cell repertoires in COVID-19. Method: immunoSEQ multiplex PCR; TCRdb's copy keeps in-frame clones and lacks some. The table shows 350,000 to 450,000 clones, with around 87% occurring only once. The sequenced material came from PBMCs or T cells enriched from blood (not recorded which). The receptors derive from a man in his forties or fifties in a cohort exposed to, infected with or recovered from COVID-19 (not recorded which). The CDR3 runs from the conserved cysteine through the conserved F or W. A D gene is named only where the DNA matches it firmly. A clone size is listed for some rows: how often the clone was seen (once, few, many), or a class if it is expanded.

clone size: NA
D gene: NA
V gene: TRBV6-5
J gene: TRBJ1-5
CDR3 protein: CASRDRRSGNQPQHF
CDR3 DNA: TGTGCCAGCAGAGACAGGCGTTCCGGCAATCAGCCCCAGCATTTT

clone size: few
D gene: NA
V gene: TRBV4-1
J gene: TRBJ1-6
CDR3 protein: CASSQGLQANSPLHF
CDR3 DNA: TGCGCCAGCAGCCAAGGATTACAGGCTAATTCACCCCTCCACTTT

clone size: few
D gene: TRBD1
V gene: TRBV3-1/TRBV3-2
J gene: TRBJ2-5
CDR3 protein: CASSQTGSETQYF
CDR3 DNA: TGTGCCAGCAGCCAGACAGGGTCGGAGACCCAGTACTTC

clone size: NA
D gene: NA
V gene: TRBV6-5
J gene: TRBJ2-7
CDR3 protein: CASSLSQVGYF
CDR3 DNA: TGTGCCAGCAGCCTGTCGCAGGTGGGTTACTTC

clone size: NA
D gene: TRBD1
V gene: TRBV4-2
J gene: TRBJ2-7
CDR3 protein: CASSQVMGQAYEQYF
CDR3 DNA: TGTGCCAGCAGCCAAGTAATGGGACAGGCCTACGAGCAGTACTTC

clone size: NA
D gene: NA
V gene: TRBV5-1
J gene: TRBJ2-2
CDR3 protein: CASSLVPSASGELFF
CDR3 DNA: TGCGCCAGCAGCTTGGTGCCTAGCGCCTCCGGGGAGCTGTTTTTT

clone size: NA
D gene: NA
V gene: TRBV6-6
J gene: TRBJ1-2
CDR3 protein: CASRPDSNYGYTF
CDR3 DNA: TGTGCCAGCAGGCCCGACTCAAACTATGGCTACACCTTC

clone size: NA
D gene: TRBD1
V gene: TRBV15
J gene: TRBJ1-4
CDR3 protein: CATSREHRGEEKLFF
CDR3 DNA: TGTGCCACCAGCAGAGAACACAGGGGAGAGGAAAAACTGTTTTTT

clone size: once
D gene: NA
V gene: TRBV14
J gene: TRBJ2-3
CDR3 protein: CASSQDTVLYTQYF
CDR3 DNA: TGTGCCAGCAGCCAAGACACAGTGCTATATACGCAGTATTTT

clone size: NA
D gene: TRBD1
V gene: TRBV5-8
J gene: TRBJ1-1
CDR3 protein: CASSLEGAGTEAFF
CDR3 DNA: TGTGCCAGCAGCTTGGAGGGGGCGGGCACTGAAGCTTTCTTT

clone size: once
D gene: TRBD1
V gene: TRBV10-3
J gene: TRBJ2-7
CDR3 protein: CAISGQGGPYEQYF
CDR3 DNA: TGTGCCATCAGTGGACAGGGGGGGCCCTACGAGCAGTACTTC

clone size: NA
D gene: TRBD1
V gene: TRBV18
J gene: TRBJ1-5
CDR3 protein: CASSQGQNNQPQHF
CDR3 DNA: TGTGCCAGCTCACAGGGACAGAACAATCAGCCCCAGCATTTT

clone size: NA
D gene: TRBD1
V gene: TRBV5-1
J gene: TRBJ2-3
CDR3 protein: CASRPRDRGTDTQYF
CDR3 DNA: TGCGCCAGCAGACCCCGGGACAGGGGTACAGATACGCAGTATTTT

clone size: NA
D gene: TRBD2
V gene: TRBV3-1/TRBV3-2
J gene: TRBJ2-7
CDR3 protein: CASSQGWSGGLGEQYF
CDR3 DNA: TGTGCCAGCAGCCAAGGATGGTCGGGAGGTCTGGGGGAGCAGTACTTC

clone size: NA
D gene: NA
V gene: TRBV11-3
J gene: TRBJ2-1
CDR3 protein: CASSADNRDEQFF
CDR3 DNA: TGTGCCAGCAGCGCTGACAACAGGGATGAGCAGTTCTTC

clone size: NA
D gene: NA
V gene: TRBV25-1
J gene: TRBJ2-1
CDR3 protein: CASSDTEVGRNEQFF
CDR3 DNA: TGTGCCAGCAGTGATACGGAGGTAGGGCGCAATGAGCAGTTCTTC

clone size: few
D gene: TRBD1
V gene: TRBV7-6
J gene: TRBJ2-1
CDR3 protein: CASSSVLGQGSGLNEQFF
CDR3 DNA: TGTGCCAGCAGCAGTGTTTTGGGACAGGGCTCCGGGCTCAATGAGCAGTTCTTC

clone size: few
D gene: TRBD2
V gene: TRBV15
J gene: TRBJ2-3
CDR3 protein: CATSSPLAGVKDTQYF
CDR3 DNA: TGTGCCACCAGCAGTCCTCTAGCGGGAGTGAAAGATACGCAGTATTTT

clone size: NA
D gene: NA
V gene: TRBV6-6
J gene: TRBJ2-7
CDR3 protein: CASSYSSPGQFYEQYF
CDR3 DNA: TGTGCCAGCAGTTACTCATCGCCAGGGCAATTCTACGAGCAGTACTTC

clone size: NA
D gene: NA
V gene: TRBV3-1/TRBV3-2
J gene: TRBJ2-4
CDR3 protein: CASGQGWGNIQYF
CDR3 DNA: TGTGCCAGCGGGCAGGGGTGGGGAAACATTCAGTACTTC

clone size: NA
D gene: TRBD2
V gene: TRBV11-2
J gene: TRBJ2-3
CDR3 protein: CASSAGEAHTQYF
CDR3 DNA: TGTGCCAGCAGCGCGGGGGAGGCCCATACGCAGTATTTT

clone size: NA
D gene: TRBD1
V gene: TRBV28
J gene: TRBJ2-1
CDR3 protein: CASSSGTASYNEQFF
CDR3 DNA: TGTGCCAGCAGTTCCGGGACAGCCTCCTACAATGAGCAGTTCTTC

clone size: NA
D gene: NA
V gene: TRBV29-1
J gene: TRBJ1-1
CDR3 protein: CSVEEQGDTEAFF
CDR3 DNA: TGCAGCGTTGAAGAGCAGGGTGACACTGAAGCTTTCTTT

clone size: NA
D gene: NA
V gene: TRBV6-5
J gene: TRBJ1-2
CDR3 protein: CASRVDGDYGYTF
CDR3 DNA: TGTGCCAGCAGGGTTGACGGAGACTATGGCTACACCTTC

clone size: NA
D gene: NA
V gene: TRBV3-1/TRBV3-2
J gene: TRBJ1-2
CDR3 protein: CASSPSRTEYTF
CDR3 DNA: TGTGCCAGCAGCCCTTCAAGGACTGAATACACCTTC

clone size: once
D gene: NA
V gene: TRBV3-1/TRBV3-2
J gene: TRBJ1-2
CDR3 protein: CASRWQGSNYGYTF
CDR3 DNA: TGTGCCAGCAGGTGGCAGGGTTCAAACTATGGCTACACCTTC

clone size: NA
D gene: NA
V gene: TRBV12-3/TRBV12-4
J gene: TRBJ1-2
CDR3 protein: CASSLTTYGYTF
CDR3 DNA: TGTGCCAGCAGTTTGACAACTTATGGCTACACCTTC

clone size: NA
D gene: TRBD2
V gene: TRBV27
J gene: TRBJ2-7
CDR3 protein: CASAGTSGRGYEQYF
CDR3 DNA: TGTGCCAGCGCCGGGACTAGCGGGAGGGGGTACGAGCAGTACTTC

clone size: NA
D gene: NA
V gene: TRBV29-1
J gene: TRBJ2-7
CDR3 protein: CSALRGSYEQYF
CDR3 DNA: TGCAGCGCTCTTCGAGGATCCTACGAGCAGTACTTC

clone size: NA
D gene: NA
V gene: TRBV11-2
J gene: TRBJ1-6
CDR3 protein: CASSLVGGASSYNSPLHF
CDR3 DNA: TGTGCCAGCAGCTTAGTGGGAGGCGCGAGCTCCTATAATTCACCCCTCCACTTT

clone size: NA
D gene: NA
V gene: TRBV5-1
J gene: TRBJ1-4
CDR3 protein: CASKSTTNEKLFF
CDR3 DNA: TGCGCCAGCAAGTCTACAACTAATGAAAAACTGTTTTTT

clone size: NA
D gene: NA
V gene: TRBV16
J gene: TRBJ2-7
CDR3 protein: CASSPRKTAYEQYF
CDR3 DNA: TGTGCCAGCAGCCCACGGAAGACAGCCTACGAGCAGTACTTC

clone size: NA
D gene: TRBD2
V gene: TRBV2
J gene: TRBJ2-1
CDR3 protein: CASRGLAGVHNEQFF
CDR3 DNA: TGTGCCAGCAGGGGACTAGCGGGAGTACACAATGAGCAGTTCTTC

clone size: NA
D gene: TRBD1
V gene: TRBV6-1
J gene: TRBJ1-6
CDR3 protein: CASSERGQRNSPLHF
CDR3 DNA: TGTGCCAGCAGTGAAAGGGGACAGCGAAATTCACCCCTCCACTTT

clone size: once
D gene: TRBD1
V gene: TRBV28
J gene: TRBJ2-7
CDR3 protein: CASSSTGQGGYEQYF
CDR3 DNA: TGTGCCAGCAGTAGTACGGGACAGGGGGGCTACGAGCAGTACTTC

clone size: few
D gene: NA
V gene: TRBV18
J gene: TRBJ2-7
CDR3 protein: CASSPAGNYEQYF
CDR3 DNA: TGTGCCAGCTCACCAGCGGGAAACTACGAGCAGTACTTC

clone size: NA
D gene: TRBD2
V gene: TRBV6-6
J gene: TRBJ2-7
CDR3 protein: CASSRSVGGRGSYEQYF
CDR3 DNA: TGTGCCAGCAGCCGATCGGTTGGCGGGAGGGGTTCCTACGAGCAGTACTTC

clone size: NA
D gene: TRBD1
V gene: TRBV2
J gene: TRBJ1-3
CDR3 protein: CASNGGQGSGNTIYF
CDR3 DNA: TGTGCCAGCAATGGAGGACAGGGGTCTGGAAACACCATATATTTT

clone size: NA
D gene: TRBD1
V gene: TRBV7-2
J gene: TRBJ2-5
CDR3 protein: CASSLGGQAPDQYF
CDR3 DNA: TGTGCCAGCAGCTTAGGGGGACAGGCGCCCGATCAGTACTTC

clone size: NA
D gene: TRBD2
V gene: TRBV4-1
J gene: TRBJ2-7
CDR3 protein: CASSPGLAGRRYEQYF
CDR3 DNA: TGCGCCAGCAGTCCGGGACTAGCGGGTCGGAGGTACGAGCAGTACTTC

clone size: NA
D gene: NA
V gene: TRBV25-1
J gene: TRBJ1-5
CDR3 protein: CASSGAGPQHF
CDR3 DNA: TGTGCCAGCAGTGGCGCAGGGCCCCAGCATTTT

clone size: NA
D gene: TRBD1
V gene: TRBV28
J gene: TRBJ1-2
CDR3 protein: CASSTRDRDGYTF
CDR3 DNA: TGTGCCAGCAGTACCCGGGACAGGGACGGCTACACCTTC

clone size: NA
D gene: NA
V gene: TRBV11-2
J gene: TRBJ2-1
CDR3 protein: CASSLEGASSYEQFF
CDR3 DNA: TGTGCCAGCAGCTTAGAAGGAGCTAGCTCCTATGAGCAGTTCTTC

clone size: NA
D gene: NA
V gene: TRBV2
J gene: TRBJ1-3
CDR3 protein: CASSTGTPGNTIYF
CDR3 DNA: TGTGCCAGCTCGACCGGGACACCTGGAAACACCATATATTTT

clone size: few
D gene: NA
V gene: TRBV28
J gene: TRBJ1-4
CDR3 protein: CASRDGGSNEKLFF
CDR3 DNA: TGTGCCAGCAGAGACGGGGGAAGTAATGAAAAACTGTTTTTT

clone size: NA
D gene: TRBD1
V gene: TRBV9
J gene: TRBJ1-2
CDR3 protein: CASSSPDRGPYGYTF
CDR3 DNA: TGTGCCAGCAGCTCCCCCGACAGGGGACCCTATGGCTACACCTTC

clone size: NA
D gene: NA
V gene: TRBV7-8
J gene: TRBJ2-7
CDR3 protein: CASTYGGGEQYF
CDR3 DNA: TGTGCCAGCACCTATGGAGGTGGGGAGCAGTACTTC

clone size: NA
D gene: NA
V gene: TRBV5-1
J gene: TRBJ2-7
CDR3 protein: CASSLGEGGVNEQYF
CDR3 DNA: TGCGCCAGCAGCTTAGGGGAAGGAGGGGTCAACGAGCAGTACTTC

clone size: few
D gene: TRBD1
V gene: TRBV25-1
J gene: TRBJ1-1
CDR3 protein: CASSEMGQPEAFF
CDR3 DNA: TGTGCCAGCAGTGAAATGGGACAGCCTGAAGCTTTCTTT

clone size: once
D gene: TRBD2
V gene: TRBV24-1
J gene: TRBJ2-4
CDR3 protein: CATSDGGLGGRKNIQYF
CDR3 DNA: TGTGCCACCAGTGATGGGGGGTTAGGCGGGAGGAAAAACATTCAGTACTTC

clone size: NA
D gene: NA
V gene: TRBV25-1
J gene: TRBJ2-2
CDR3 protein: CASSVLAGRDGELFF
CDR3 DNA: TGTGCCAGCAGTGTTCTTGCGGGACGGGACGGGGAGCTGTTTTTT

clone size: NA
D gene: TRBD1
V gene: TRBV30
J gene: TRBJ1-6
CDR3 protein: CAWSELRTGGPLHF
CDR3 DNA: TGTGCCTGGTCTGAGCTTAGGACAGGCGGACCCCTCCACTTT